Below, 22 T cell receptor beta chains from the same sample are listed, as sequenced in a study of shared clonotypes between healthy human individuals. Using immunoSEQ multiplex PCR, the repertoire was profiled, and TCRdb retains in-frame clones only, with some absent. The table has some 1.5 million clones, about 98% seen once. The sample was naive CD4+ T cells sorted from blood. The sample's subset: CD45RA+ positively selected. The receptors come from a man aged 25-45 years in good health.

For the CDR3, the DNA is TGTGCCAGCAGCTTAATAGGGCGGGAGGGCCTAAGGGCTTACGAGCAGTACTTC. Translated: CASSLIGREGLRAYEQYF. V is TRBV11-2 and J is TRBJ2-7, with TRBD2 matching over 9 bases. This CDR3 comprises 18 residues. The V and J ends lost 2 bases and 4 bases, in that order; junction bases with no gene match: 15. The germline CDR1 and CDR2 sequences are SGHAT and FQNNGV.

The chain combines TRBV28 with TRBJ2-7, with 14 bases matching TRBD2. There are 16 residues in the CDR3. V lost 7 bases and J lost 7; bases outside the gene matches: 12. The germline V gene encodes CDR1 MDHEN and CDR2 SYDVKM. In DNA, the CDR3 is TGTGCCAGCACCGGATGGCGGACTAGCGGGAGGAAAGAGCAGTACTTC. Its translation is CASTGWRTSGRKEQYF.

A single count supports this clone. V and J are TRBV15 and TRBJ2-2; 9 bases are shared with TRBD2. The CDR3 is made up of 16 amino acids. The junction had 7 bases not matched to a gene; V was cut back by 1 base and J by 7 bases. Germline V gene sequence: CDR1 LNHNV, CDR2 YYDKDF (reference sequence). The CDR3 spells CATSRVVGAGGGELFF. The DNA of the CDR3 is TGTGCCACCAGCAGAGTTGTGGGAGCGGGAGGCGGGGAGCTGTTTTTT. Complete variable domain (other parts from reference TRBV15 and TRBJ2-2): DAMVIQNPRYQVTQFGKPVTLSCSQTLNHNVMYWYQQKSSQAPKLLFHYYDKDFNNEADTPDNFQSRRPNTSFCFLDIRSPGLGDTAMYLCATSRVVGAGGGELFFGEGSRLTVL.

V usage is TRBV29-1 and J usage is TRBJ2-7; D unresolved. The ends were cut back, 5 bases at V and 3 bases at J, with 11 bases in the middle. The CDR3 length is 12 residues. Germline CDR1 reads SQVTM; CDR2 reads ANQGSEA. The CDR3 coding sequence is TGCAGCGTTCTTCGAACCCGCTACGAGCAGTACTTC. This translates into CSVLRTRYEQYF.

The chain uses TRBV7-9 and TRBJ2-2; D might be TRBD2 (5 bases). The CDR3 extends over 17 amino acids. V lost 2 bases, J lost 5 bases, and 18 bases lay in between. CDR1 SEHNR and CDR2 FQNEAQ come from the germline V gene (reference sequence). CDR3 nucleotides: TGTGCCAGCAGCTTATGGAGAGGGCGAGGAGAGACCGGGGAGCTGTTTTTT. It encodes CASSLWRGRGETGELFF.

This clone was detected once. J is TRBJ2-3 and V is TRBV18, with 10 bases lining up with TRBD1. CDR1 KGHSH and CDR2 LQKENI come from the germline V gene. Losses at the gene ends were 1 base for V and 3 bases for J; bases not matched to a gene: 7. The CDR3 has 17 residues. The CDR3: CASSPLRDRGSTDTQYF. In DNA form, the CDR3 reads TGTGCCAGCTCACCACTCCGGGACAGGGGATCGACAGATACGCAGTATTTT.

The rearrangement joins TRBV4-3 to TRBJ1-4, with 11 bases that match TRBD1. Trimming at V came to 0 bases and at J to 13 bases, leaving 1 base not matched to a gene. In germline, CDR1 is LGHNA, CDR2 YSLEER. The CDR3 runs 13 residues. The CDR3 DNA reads TGCGCCAGCAGCCAAGATGGGACAGGGGGACTGTTTTTT. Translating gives CASSQDGTGGLFF.

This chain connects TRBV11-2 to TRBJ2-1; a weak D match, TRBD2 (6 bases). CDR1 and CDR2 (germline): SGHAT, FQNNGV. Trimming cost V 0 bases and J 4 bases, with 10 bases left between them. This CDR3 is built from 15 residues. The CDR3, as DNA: TGTGCCAGCAGCTTAGAGGCTAGCGCTTACAATGAGCAGTTCTTC. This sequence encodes CASSLEASAYNEQFF.

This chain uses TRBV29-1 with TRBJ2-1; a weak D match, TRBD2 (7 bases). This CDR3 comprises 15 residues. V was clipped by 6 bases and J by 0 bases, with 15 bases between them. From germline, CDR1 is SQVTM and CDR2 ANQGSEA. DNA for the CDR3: TGCAGCGTCGCGGGGGCCCAGCGCTCCTACAATGAGCAGTTCTTC. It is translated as CSVAGAQRSYNEQFF.

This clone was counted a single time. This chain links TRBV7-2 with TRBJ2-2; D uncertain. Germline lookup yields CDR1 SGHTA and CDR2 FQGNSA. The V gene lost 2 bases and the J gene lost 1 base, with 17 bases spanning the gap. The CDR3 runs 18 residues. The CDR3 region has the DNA TGTGCCAGCAGCTTATATATCTGGGGTGGGGTGAACACCGGGGAGCTGTTTTTT. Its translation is CASSLYIWGGVNTGELFF.

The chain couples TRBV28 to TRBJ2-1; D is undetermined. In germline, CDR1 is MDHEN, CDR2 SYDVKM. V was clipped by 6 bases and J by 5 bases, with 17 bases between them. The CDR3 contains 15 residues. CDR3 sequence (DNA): TGTGCCAGCAGCGAATCAAACGGATGGGACAATGAGCAGTTCTTC. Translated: CASSESNGWDNEQFF.

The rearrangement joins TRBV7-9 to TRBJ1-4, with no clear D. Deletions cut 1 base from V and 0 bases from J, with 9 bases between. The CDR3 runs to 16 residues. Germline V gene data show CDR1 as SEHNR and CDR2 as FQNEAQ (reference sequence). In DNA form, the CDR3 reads TGTGCCAGCAGCTTAGATCCGGGAGCAACTAATGAAAAACTGTTTTTT. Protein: CASSLDPGATNEKLFF.

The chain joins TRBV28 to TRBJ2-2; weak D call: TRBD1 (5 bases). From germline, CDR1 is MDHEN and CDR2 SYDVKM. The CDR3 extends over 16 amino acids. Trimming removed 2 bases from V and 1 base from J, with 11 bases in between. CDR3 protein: CASSLPPTGNTGELFF. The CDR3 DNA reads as TGTGCCAGCAGTTTACCCCCTACAGGGAACACCGGGGAGCTGTTTTTT.

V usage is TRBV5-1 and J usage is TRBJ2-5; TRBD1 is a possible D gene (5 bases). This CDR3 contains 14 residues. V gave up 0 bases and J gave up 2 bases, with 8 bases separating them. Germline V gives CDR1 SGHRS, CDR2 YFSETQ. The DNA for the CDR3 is TGCGCCAGCAGCTTGGCCGACAGACAAGAGACCCAGTACTTC. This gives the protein CASSLADRQETQYF.

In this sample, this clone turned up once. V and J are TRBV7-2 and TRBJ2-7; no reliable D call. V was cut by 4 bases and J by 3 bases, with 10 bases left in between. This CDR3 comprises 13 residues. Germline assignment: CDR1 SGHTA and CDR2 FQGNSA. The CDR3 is CASSSYQFYEQYF. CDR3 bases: TGTGCCAGCAGCTCCTACCAATTCTACGAGCAGTACTTC.

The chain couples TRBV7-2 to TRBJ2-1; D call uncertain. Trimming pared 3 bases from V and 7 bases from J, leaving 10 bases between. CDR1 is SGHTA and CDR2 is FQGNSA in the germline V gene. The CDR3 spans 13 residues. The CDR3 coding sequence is TGTGCCAGCAGCTTGGTAAAGATAAATGAGCAGTTCTTC. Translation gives CASSLVKINEQFF. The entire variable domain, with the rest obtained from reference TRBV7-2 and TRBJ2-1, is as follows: GAGVSQSPSNKVTEKGKDVELRCDPISGHTALYWYRQSLGQGLEFLIYFQGNSAPDKSGLPSDRFSAERTGGSVSTLTIQRTQQEDSAVYLCASSLVKINEQFFGPGTRLTVL.

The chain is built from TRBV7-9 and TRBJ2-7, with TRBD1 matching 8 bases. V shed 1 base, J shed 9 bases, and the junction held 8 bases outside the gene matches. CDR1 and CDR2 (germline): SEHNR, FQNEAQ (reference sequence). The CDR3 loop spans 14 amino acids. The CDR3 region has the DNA TGTGCCAGCAGCTTAGGCGCGGGACAGGATGGGCAGTACTTC. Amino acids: CASSLGAGQDGQYF. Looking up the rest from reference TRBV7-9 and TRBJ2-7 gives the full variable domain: DTGVSQNPRHKITKRGQNVTFRCDPISEHNRLYWYRQTLGQGPEFLTYFQNEAQLEKSRLLSDRFSAERPKGSFSTLEIQRTEQGDSAMYLCASSLGAGQDGQYFGPGTRLTVT.

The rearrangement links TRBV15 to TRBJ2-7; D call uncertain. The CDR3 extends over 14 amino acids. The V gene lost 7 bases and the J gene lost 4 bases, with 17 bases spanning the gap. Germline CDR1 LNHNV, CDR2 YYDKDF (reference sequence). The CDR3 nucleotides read TGTGCCACCAACCCCGAAGGAGAAGGGTACGAGCAGTACTTC. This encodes CATNPEGEGYEQYF.

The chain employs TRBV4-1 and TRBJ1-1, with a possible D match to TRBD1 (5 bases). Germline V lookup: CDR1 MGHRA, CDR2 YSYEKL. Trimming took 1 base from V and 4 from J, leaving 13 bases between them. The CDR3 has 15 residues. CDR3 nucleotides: TGCGCCAGCAGCCAAGTGGAGGGAAGGGGCACTGAAGCTTTCTTT. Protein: CASSQVEGRGTEAFF.

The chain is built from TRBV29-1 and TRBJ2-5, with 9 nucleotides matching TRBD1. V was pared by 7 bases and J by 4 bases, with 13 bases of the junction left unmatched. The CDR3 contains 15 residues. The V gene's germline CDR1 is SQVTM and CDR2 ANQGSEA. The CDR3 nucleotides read TGCAGCGCTGGGGCCCTAACAGGGGGCGGAGAGACCCAGTACTTC. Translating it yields CSAGALTGGGETQYF.

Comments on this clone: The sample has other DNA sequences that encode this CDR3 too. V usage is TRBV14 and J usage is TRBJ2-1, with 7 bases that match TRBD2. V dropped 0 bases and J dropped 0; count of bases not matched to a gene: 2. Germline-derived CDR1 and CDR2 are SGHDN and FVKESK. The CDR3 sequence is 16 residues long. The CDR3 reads CASSQDGGSSYNEQFF. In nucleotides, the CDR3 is TGTGCCAGCAGCCAAGATGGCGGGAGCTCCTACAATGAGCAGTTCTTC.

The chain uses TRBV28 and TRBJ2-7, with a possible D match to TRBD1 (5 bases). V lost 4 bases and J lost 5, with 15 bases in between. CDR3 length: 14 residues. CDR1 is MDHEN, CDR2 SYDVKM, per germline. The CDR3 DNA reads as TGTGCCAGCAGTTCTCCGACAGAGCCCAACGAGCAGTACTTC. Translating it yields CASSSPTEPNEQYF.